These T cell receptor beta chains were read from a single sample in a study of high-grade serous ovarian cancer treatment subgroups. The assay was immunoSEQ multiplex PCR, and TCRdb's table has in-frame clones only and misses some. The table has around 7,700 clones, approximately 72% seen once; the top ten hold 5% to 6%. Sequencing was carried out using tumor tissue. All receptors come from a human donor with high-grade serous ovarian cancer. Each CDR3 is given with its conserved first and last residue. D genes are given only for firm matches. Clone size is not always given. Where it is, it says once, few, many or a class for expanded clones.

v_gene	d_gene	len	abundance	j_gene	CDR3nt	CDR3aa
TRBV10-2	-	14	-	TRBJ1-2	TGCGCCAGCAGTGACCCGGTTAGGTACTATGGCTACACCTTC	CASSDPVRYYGYTF
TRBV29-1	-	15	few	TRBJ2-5	TGCAGCGTCGAACCCTGGACGGAGTACCAAGAGACCCAGTACTTC	CSVEPWTEYQETQYF
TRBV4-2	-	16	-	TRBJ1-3	TGTGCCAGCAGCCAAGATCTTAACAAGCTGGGAAACACCATATATTTT	CASSQDLNKLGNTIYF
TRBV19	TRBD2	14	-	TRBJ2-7	TGTGCCAGTAAACCAGCGGGAGACCCCTACGAGCAGTACTTC	CASKPAGDPYEQYF
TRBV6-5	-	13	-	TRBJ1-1	TGTGCCAGCACCGGGTCCCAATTCACTGAAGCTTTCTTT	CASTGSQFTEAFF
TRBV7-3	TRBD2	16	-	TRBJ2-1	TGTGCCAGCAGCTTACAGGGCGGGACTAGCGGGTTAGAGCAGTTCTTC	CASSLQGGTSGLEQFF
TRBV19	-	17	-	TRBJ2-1	TGTGCCAGTAGTATAGTCGGGGCGGGCCCCTCCTACAATGAGCAGTTCTTC	CASSIVGAGPSYNEQFF
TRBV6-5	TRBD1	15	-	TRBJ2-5	TGTGCCAGCACCTCCGGACAGGGGAGGTTTGAGACCCAGTACTTC	CASTSGQGRFETQYF
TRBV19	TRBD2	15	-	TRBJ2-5	TGTGCCAGTAGCGGCAGCGGGAGCCTCCAAGAGACCCAGTACTTC	CASSGSGSLQETQYF
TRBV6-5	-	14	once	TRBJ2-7	TGTGCCAGCAGTTACATCGGCGGGACGCACGAGCAGTACTTC	CASSYIGGTHEQYF
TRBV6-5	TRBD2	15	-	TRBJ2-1	TGTGCCAGCAGCTCGGGACTAGCGGGAGTTGGGGAGCAGTTCTTC	CASSSGLAGVGEQFF
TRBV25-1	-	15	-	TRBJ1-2	TGTGCCAGCAGTCTATCCGGGAGATCTAACTATGGCTACACCTTC	CASSLSGRSNYGYTF